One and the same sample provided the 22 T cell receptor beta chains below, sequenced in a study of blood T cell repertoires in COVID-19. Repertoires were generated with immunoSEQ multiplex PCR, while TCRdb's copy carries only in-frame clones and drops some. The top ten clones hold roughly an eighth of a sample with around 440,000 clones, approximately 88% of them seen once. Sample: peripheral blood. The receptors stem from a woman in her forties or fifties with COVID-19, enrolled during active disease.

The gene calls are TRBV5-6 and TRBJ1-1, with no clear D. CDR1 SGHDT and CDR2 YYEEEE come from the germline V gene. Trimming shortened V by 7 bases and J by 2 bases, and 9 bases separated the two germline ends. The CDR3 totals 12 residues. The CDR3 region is CASGRLNTEAFF. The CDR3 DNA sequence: TGTGCCAGCGGCAGGCTAAACACTGAAGCTTTCTTT.

The CDR3 spells CAYKYRGAAGYTF. As DNA, the CDR3 is TGTGCCTACAAATACAGGGGTGCGGCTGGCTACACCTTC. V is TRBV30 and J is TRBJ1-2; TRBD1 matches at 7 bases. With V trimmed by 7 bases and J by 7 bases, 12 bases remained unmatched. Germline V gene lookup returns CDR1 GTSNPN and CDR2 SVGIG (reference sequence). The CDR3 covers 13 residues.

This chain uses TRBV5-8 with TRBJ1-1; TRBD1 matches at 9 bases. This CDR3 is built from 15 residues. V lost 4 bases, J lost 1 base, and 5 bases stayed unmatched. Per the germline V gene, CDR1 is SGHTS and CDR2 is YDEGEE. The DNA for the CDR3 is TGTGCCAGCAGCGCAGGGACAGGGCGGAACACTGAAGCTTTCTTT. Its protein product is CASSAGTGRNTEAFF. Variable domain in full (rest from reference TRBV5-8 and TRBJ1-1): EAGVTQSPTHLIKTRGQQATLRCSPISGHTSVYWYQQALGLGLQFLLWYDEGEERNRGNFPPRFSGRQFPNYSSELNVNALELEDSALYLCASSAGTGRNTEAFFGQGTRLTVV.

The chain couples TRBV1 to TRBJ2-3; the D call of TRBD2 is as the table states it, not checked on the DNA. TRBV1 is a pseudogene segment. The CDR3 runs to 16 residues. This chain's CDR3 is CTSSQDLEGCTDTQYF. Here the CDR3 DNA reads TGCACCAGCAGCCAAGATCTGGAGGGCTGCACAGATACGCAGTATTTT.

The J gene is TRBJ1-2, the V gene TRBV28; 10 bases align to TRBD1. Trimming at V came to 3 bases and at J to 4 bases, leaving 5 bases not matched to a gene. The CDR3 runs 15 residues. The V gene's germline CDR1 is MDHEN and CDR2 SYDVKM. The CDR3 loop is CASSLAGTGVYGYTF. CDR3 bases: TGTGCCAGCAGTTTGGCCGGGACAGGGGTCTATGGCTACACCTTC.

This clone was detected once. The CDR3 reads CSVGHETQYF. For the CDR3, the DNA is TGCAGCGTTGGGCATGAGACCCAGTACTTC. The gene calls are TRBV29-1 and TRBJ2-5; D ambiguous. The CDR3 has 10 amino acids. Germline V CDR1 and CDR2: SQVTM, ANQGSEA. V dropped 4 bases and J dropped 5 bases, with 5 bases sitting between them.

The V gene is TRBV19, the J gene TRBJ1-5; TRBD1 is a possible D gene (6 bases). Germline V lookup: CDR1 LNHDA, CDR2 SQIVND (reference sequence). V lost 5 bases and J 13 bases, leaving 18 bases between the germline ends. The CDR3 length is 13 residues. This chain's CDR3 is CASSVTVRTDQHF. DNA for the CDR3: TGTGCCAGTAGTGTAACCGTTAGGACAGATCAGCATTTT.

The CDR3 DNA sequence: TGTGCCAGCAGCTTAACGGGACAGGGGGCAGGGAACACTGAAGCTTTCTTT. Its translation: CASSLTGQGAGNTEAFF. This chain uses TRBV7-8 with TRBJ1-1, with TRBD1 matching over 12 bases. The trim removed 2 bases at V and 1 base at J, leaving 5 bases unmatched. Per the germline V gene, CDR1 is SGHVS and CDR2 is FQNEAQ. The CDR3 runs 17 residues.

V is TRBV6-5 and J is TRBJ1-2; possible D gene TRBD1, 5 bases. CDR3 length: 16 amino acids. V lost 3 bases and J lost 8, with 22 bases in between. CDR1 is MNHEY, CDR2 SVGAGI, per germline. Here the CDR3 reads CASSYNLDQGGEGYTF. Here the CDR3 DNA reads TGTGCCAGCAGTTATAATCTAGACCAGGGCGGGGAAGGCTACACCTTC.

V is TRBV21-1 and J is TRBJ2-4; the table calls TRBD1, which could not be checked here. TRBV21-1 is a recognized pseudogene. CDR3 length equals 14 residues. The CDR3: CASSLTGDKNIQYF. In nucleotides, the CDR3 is TGTGCCAGCAGCCTGACAGGGGACAAAAACATTCAGTACTTC.

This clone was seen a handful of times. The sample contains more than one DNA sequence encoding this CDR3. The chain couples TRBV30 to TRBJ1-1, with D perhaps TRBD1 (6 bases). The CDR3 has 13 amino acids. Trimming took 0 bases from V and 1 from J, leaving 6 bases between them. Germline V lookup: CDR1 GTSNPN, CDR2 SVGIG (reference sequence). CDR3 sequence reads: CAWSVQGNTEAFF. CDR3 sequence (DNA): TGTGCCTGGAGTGTACAGGGGAACACTGAAGCTTTCTTT.

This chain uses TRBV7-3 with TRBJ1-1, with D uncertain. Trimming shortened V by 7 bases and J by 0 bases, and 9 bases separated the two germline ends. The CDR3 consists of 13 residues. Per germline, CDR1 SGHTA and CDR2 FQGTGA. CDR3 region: CASKFRMNTEAFF. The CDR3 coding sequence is TGTGCCAGCAAGTTCAGGATGAACACTGAAGCTTTCTTT.

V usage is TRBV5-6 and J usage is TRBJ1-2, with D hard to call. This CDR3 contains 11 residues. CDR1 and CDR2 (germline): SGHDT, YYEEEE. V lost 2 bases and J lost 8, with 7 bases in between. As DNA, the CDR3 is TGTGCCAGCAGCTTCGCCCAGGGCTACACCTTC. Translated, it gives CASSFAQGYTF.

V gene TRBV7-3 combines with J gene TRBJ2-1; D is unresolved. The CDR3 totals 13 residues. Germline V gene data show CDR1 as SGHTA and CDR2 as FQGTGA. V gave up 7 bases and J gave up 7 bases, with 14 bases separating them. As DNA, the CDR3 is TGTGCCAGCACCTTGGGCCCGAATAATGAGCAGTTCTTC. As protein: CASTLGPNNEQFF.

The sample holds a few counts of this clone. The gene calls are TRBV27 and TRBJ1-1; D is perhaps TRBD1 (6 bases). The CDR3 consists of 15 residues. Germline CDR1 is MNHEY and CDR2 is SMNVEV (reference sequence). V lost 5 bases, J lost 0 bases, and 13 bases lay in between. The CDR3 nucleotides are TGTGCCAGCAGTCCCCAGGGACATTTGAACACTGAAGCTTTCTTT. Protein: CASSPQGHLNTEAFF.

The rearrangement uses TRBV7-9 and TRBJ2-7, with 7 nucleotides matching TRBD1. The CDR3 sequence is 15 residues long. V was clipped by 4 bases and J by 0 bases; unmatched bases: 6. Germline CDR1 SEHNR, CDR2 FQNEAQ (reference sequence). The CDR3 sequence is CASSSSGTASYEQYF. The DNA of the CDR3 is TGTGCCAGCAGCTCCTCCGGGACAGCCTCCTACGAGCAGTACTTC. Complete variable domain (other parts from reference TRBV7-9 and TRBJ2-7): DTGVSQNPRHKITKRGQNVTFRCDPISEHNRLYWYRQTLGQGPEFLTYFQNEAQLEKSRLLSDRFSAERPKGSFSTLEIQRTEQGDSAMYLCASSSSGTASYEQYFGPGTRLTVT.

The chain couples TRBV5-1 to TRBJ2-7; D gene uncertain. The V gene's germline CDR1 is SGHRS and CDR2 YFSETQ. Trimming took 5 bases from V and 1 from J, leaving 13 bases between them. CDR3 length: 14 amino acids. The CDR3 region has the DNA TGCGCCAGCAGACCCCGACTGGAATCCTACGAGCAGTACTTC. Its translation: CASRPRLESYEQYF.

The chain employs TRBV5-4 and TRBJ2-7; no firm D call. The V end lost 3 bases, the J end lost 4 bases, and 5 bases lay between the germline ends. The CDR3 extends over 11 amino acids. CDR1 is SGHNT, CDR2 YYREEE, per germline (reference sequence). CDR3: CASSSLYEQYF. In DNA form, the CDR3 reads TGTGCCAGCAGCTCACTATACGAGCAGTACTTC.

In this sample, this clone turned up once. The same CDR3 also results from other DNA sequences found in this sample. The CDR3 nucleotides are TGCGCCAGCAGCCCCGGGTCGACAGATACGCAGTATTTT. This codes for CASSPGSTDTQYF. The rearrangement links TRBV5-1 to TRBJ2-3; D uncertain. Germline lookup yields CDR1 SGHRS and CDR2 YFSETQ. V was shortened by 4 bases and J by 3 bases, with 9 bases between the two germline ends. This CDR3 has 13 amino acids.

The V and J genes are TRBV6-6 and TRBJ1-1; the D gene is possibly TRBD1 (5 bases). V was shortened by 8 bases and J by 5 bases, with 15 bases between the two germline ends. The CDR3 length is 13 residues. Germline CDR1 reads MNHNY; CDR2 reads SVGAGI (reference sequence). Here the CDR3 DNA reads TGTGCCAGCTGGTCCAGGGCGGGGACTGAAGCTTTCTTT. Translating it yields CASWSRAGTEAFF.

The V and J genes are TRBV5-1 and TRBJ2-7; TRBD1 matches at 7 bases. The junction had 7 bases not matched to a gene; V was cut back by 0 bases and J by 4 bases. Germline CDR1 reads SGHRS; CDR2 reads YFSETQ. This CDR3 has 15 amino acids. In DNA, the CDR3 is TGCGCCAGCAGCTTGGACGCAGGGGGATTTTACGAGCAGTACTTC. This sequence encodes CASSLDAGGFYEQYF.

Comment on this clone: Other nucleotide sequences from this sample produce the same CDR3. The CDR3 reads CASSPTGVGGYTF. CDR3 in DNA: TGTGCCAGCAGCCCGACAGGGGTAGGGGGCTACACCTTC. The V gene is TRBV12-3 or TRBV12-4, the J gene TRBJ1-2; 8 bases fit TRBD1. The CDR3 sequence is 13 residues long. The junction had 8 bases not matched to a gene; V was cut back by 6 bases and J by 8 bases.